This T cell receptor (beta chain) was observed in a study of blood T cell repertoires in COVID-19 (dated by TCRdb to 2019 to 2021). As for the study more broadly: Samples covering the acute and convalescent phases of COVID-19 were provided by collaborators in the United States, Italy and Spain. The prospective study material was composed of cDNA or gDNA derived from T cells, B-cell-depleted T cells, or PBMCs. The dataset comprised deeply sampled blood TCRbeta repertoires from subjects exposed to, actively infected with, or recovered from COVID-19. The repertoires were released in a freely available public database meant as a resource for research on the immune response to SARS-CoV-2. The samples were drawn from two sources: the first 160 participants of the ongoing ImmuneRACE study, and about 1,300 subjects contributed by 6 global collaborators. Sample metadata almost always included a de-identified subject ID, COVID-19 status, age in years and sex. HLA class I and class II types, where available, came from metadata supplied by the sample provider rather than from assay-based typing.

Results the study describes overall, beyond this receptor: How much clinical and demographic metadata was included differed by source and by participant, and the metadata was provided uncurated.

Sequences SGHKS (CDR1) and YYEKEE (CDR2) are obtained from the germline V gene (reference sequence). Measured from the cysteine to the phenylalanine, the CDR3 is 13 residues long. Just the 39-base CDR3 DNA is kept, in frame starting at base 1. The junction shows trimming of 4 bases on V and 6 bases on J, plus 14 bases between the germline ends. Enrolling through a virtual design, the prospective study's participants ranged in age from roughly 18 to 95 years and lived across 20 to 30 United States geographic areas. In the prospective study, cohorts were assigned on the basis of participant-reported clinical history obtained from a screening survey and a study questionnaire. For ImmuneRACE Cohort 3, a participant was defined as recovered based on two consecutive negative NP/OP PCR tests, clearance by a healthcare professional, or resolution of symptoms. Mobile phlebotomists in the prospective study collected whole blood, serum and a nasopharyngeal or oropharyngeal swab from every participant. Prospective study participants could optionally give additional blood draws and questionnaires over a roughly two-month period. Before DNA extraction, prospective study blood samples were shipped either frozen or at room temperature.

Notes on this clone: The specificity of this receptor is unknown. The input lacks base qualities; no much larger clone sits a single base away.

TCRbeta CDR3 regions were amplified from genomic DNA by means of the immunoSEQ Assay, a bias-controlled multiplex PCR. In the source study's methods: The number of nucleated cells in each sample was estimated by amplification of reference gene primers within the assay. Sequence reads were collapsed and filtered to measure the absolute abundance of every unique TCRbeta CDR3 rearrangement. For each sample, productive Simpson clonality was calculated by taking the square root of Simpson's diversity index across productive rearrangements. Here the immuneACCESS table is served through TCRdb, limited to in-frame sequences with V and J called. Missing clones are a known gap in these copies; in checked studies unresolved V genes cover under half, and the rest lacks a known reason. V and J calls and clone size follow that table, whereas D and trimming were derived from the DNA. This sample lists about 300,000 clones; 70% to 90% were detected once. The ten top clones hold roughly 10% of the sample.

The sequence links TRBV5-5 to TRBJ2-7; a weak D assignment points to TRBD1 (6 bases agree). Sequencing input: PBMCs or T cells enriched from blood (not recorded which). The origin of this receptor is a woman aged 18-29 years who had recovered from COVID-19. CDR3 region: CASSLRGHLEQYF. The nucleotide sequence is given as TGTGCCAGCAGCCTCCGGGGACACCTCGAGCAGTACTTC.